The rows below give T cell receptor beta chains drawn from one sample of a study of T cell responses to AZD1222 COVID-19 vaccine. TCRdb keeps only in-frame clones here, not all; method: immunoSEQ multiplex PCR. The data show 80,000 to 100,000 clones, with around 89% seen just once and under 8.5% held by the top ten. The sample consisted of peripheral blood, taken on day 0 of AZD1222 vaccination. These TCRs come from an adult in good health. Both conserved end residues are part of each CDR3. The D gene is left open where the match is weak. Part of the rows lack a size; the others show once, few, many or a class for expanded clones.

D gene: TRBD1; J gene: TRBJ1-1; V gene: TRBV3-1/TRBV3-2; clone size: -; CDR3 DNA: TGTGCCAGCAGCCAAGGGACAGGGTCGGTGATGAACACTGAAGCTTTCTTT; CDR3 protein: CASSQGTGSVMNTEAFF
D gene: -; J gene: TRBJ2-1; V gene: TRBV28; clone size: -; CDR3 DNA: TGTGCCAGCTCCAGGAGGATGGATGAGCAGTTCTTC; CDR3 protein: CASSRRMDEQFF
D gene: TRBD1; J gene: TRBJ2-7; V gene: TRBV28; clone size: -; CDR3 DNA: TGTGCCAGCAGCCGTCAACAGGGGGGTTACGAGCAGTACTTC; CDR3 protein: CASSRQQGGYEQYF
D gene: -; J gene: TRBJ2-1; V gene: TRBV10-3; clone size: -; CDR3 DNA: TGTGCCATCAGTGAGTCGGACAACTACAATGAGCAGTTCTTC; CDR3 protein: CAISESDNYNEQFF
D gene: -; J gene: TRBJ1-1; V gene: TRBV24-1; clone size: -; CDR3 DNA: TGTGCCACCAGTGACCAACAGAACACTGAAGCTTTCTTT; CDR3 protein: CATSDQQNTEAFF
D gene: TRBD1; J gene: TRBJ2-5; V gene: TRBV18; clone size: -; CDR3 DNA: TGTGCCAGCTCACCAGGACAGGGTATACAGACCCAGTACTTC; CDR3 protein: CASSPGQGIQTQYF
D gene: -; J gene: TRBJ2-1; V gene: TRBV9; clone size: -; CDR3 DNA: TGTGCCAGCAGCGTGAGCGGGACATGGGAGAATGAGCAGTTCTTC; CDR3 protein: CASSVSGTWENEQFF
D gene: TRBD2; J gene: TRBJ2-7; V gene: TRBV15; clone size: once; CDR3 DNA: TGTGCCACCAGCAGAGATTTGGGTCTAGCGGTTACCTACGAGCAGTACTTC; CDR3 protein: CATSRDLGLAVTYEQYF
D gene: -; J gene: TRBJ1-2; V gene: TRBV7-2; clone size: -; CDR3 DNA: TGTGCCGGCGGGGGGGCAGACTGGGGCTACACCTTC; CDR3 protein: CAGGGADWGYTF
D gene: -; J gene: TRBJ1-1; V gene: TRBV11-2; clone size: -; CDR3 DNA: TGTGCCAGCAGCGTTTCCCTCAGGGGAGATACTGAAGCTTTCTTT; CDR3 protein: CASSVSLRGDTEAFF
D gene: TRBD2; J gene: TRBJ2-3; V gene: TRBV6-4; clone size: -; CDR3 DNA: TGTGCCAGCAGCAAGCTAGCGGGAGTTGGAGATACGCAGTATTTT; CDR3 protein: CASSKLAGVGDTQYF
D gene: TRBD2; J gene: TRBJ2-7; V gene: TRBV7-2; clone size: -; CDR3 DNA: TGTGCCAGCAGCTTAGTAGCGGGGGTCGGCCACGAGCAGTACTTC; CDR3 protein: CASSLVAGVGHEQYF
D gene: TRBD2; J gene: TRBJ2-1; V gene: TRBV28; clone size: -; CDR3 DNA: TGTGCCAGCAGTGGAGCGGGAGAATCCTACAATGAGCAGTTCTTC; CDR3 protein: CASSGAGESYNEQFF
D gene: TRBD1; J gene: TRBJ1-1; V gene: TRBV19; clone size: -; CDR3 DNA: TGTGCCAGTAGTCAGAGGGGGCTGGGCACTGAAGCTTTCTTT; CDR3 protein: CASSQRGLGTEAFF
D gene: -; J gene: TRBJ1-2; V gene: TRBV12-3/TRBV12-4; clone size: -; CDR3 DNA: TGTGCCAGCCGGGAACGCTATGGCTACACCTTC; CDR3 protein: CASRERYGYTF
D gene: -; J gene: TRBJ1-1; V gene: TRBV2; clone size: -; CDR3 DNA: TGTGCCAGCAGTTCCCTCACCTTTGAAGCTTTCTTT; CDR3 protein: CASSSLTFEAFF
D gene: -; J gene: TRBJ1-5; V gene: TRBV5-1; clone size: -; CDR3 DNA: TGCGCCAGCAGCCCCGGGGACAACAGCAATCAGCCCCAGCATTTT; CDR3 protein: CASSPGDNSNQPQHF
D gene: -; J gene: TRBJ2-7; V gene: TRBV7-2; clone size: -; CDR3 DNA: TGTGCCAGCAGCTTAATGGGTGGGGGCATCTCCTACGAGCAGTACTTC; CDR3 protein: CASSLMGGGISYEQYF
D gene: TRBD1; J gene: TRBJ2-2; V gene: TRBV5-1; clone size: -; CDR3 DNA: TGCGCCAGCAGCGGATCCGGGACAGGGCACACCGGGGAGCTGTTTTTT; CDR3 protein: CASSGSGTGHTGELFF
D gene: -; J gene: TRBJ1-6; V gene: TRBV28; clone size: -; CDR3 DNA: TGTGCCAGCAGTTCCCCGCGAAGGAGAAGCGGTTCACCCCTCCACTTT; CDR3 protein: CASSSPRRRSGSPLHF
D gene: -; J gene: TRBJ2-7; V gene: TRBV20-1; clone size: once; CDR3 DNA: TGCAGTGCACCTTCGAGATACGAGCAGTACTTC; CDR3 protein: CSAPSRYEQYF
D gene: -; J gene: TRBJ2-7; V gene: TRBV28; clone size: -; CDR3 DNA: TGTGCCAGCAGTCCTAGCGCCCCCTCCTACGAGCAGTACTTC; CDR3 protein: CASSPSAPSYEQYF
D gene: TRBD1; J gene: TRBJ1-1; V gene: TRBV11-3; clone size: -; CDR3 DNA: TGTGCCAGCAGAAAAAAAAGGGGACAGGGGCGACCGACCATGAACACTGAAGCTTTCTTT; CDR3 protein: CASRKKRGQGRPTMNTEAFF
D gene: -; J gene: TRBJ2-7; V gene: TRBV20-1; clone size: -; CDR3 DNA: TGCAGTGCTAGTAGAGAGGCGGGGGCGGACTACGAGCAGTACTTC; CDR3 protein: CSASREAGADYEQYF
D gene: -; J gene: TRBJ1-5; V gene: TRBV5-1; clone size: -; CDR3 DNA: TGCGCCAGCAGCTTTTCGGGGAATAGCAATCAGCCCCAGCATTTT; CDR3 protein: CASSFSGNSNQPQHF
D gene: TRBD1; J gene: TRBJ1-4; V gene: TRBV5-8; clone size: few; CDR3 DNA: TGTGCCAGCAGCATAGGGACAGGGGAAAGTGAAAAACTGTTTTTT; CDR3 protein: CASSIGTGESEKLFF
D gene: -; J gene: TRBJ2-7; V gene: TRBV5-4; clone size: -; CDR3 DNA: TGTGCCAGCAGCTTGGGGGCCCTGACAGGAAGCTACGAGCAGTACTTC; CDR3 protein: CASSLGALTGSYEQYF
D gene: TRBD1; J gene: TRBJ1-1; V gene: TRBV5-1; clone size: once; CDR3 DNA: TGCGCCAGCAGCTTAGGGGCAGGGGGCCGAACTGAAGCTTTCTTT; CDR3 protein: CASSLGAGGRTEAFF
D gene: -; J gene: TRBJ1-1; V gene: TRBV18; clone size: -; CDR3 DNA: TGTGCCAGCTCACCACGGCCTACCCCCTCGGGTGAAGCTTTCTTT; CDR3 protein: CASSPRPTPSGEAFF
D gene: -; J gene: TRBJ2-1; V gene: TRBV13; clone size: -; CDR3 DNA: TGTGCCAGCAGCGTAGGGGGGGATGAGCAGTTCTTC; CDR3 protein: CASSVGGDEQFF
D gene: -; J gene: TRBJ1-5; V gene: TRBV18; clone size: -; CDR3 DNA: TGTGCCAGCTCACCTACACGGGGGGGAAACAATCAGCCCCAGCATTTT; CDR3 protein: CASSPTRGGNNQPQHF
D gene: -; J gene: TRBJ2-7; V gene: TRBV7-2; clone size: -; CDR3 DNA: TGTGCCAGCAGCTACCAGGGGGGGACAGCCTACGAGCAGTACTTC; CDR3 protein: CASSYQGGTAYEQYF
D gene: -; J gene: TRBJ1-2; V gene: TRBV3-1/TRBV3-2; clone size: -; CDR3 DNA: TGTGCCAGCAGCCAAGGGCTAGCGGGGCGCAACTATGGCTACACCTTC; CDR3 protein: CASSQGLAGRNYGYTF
D gene: -; J gene: TRBJ2-7; V gene: TRBV18; clone size: -; CDR3 DNA: TGTGCCAGCTCACCACCTTCCAGCGTCAGCTCCTACGAGCAGTACTTC; CDR3 protein: CASSPPSSVSSYEQYF
D gene: -; J gene: TRBJ1-2; V gene: TRBV5-8; clone size: -; CDR3 DNA: TGTGCCAGCAGCTTGGTCCCACAGGGAGGAACGGGCTACACCTTC; CDR3 protein: CASSLVPQGGTGYTF
D gene: TRBD1; J gene: TRBJ2-7; V gene: TRBV5-4; clone size: -; CDR3 DNA: TGTGCCAGCAGCGACCCCAGGGGGAAGGATTACGAGCAGTACTTC; CDR3 protein: CASSDPRGKDYEQYF
D gene: TRBD1; J gene: TRBJ2-7; V gene: TRBV28; clone size: -; CDR3 DNA: TGTGCCAGCAGTTCACCCCAGGGGGCGGGGGAGCAGTACTTC; CDR3 protein: CASSSPQGAGEQYF
D gene: -; J gene: TRBJ1-2; V gene: TRBV28; clone size: -; CDR3 DNA: TGTGCCAGCACCTCCTCGTATGGCTACACCTTC; CDR3 protein: CASTSSYGYTF
D gene: -; J gene: TRBJ1-3; V gene: TRBV6-5; clone size: once; CDR3 DNA: TGTGCCAGCACCTCCGTAAGGACCGGAAACACCATATATTTT; CDR3 protein: CASTSVRTGNTIYF
D gene: -; J gene: TRBJ1-1; V gene: TRBV7-3; clone size: -; CDR3 DNA: TGTGCCAGCAGCATTAAAGCAGGGAACACTGAAGCTTTCTTT; CDR3 protein: CASSIKAGNTEAFF
D gene: TRBD1; J gene: TRBJ1-5; V gene: TRBV19; clone size: once; CDR3 DNA: TGTGCCAGTAGTTCACAGGGGAGAGAGCCCCAGCATTTT; CDR3 protein: CASSSQGREPQHF
D gene: -; J gene: TRBJ1-5; V gene: TRBV6-5; clone size: -; CDR3 DNA: TGTGCCAGCAGTTACCCGACAGATAATCAGCCCCAGCATTTT; CDR3 protein: CASSYPTDNQPQHF
D gene: -; J gene: TRBJ1-5; V gene: TRBV9; clone size: -; CDR3 DNA: TGTGCCAGCAGCTCCCGGAGGAGGGGGAGCAATCAGCCCCAGCATTTT; CDR3 protein: CASSSRRRGSNQPQHF
D gene: -; J gene: TRBJ1-3; V gene: TRBV9; clone size: -; CDR3 DNA: TGTGCCAGCAGCGTAGCAAGTTCAGGGTTCGGTGGAAACACCATATATTTT; CDR3 protein: CASSVASSGFGGNTIYF
D gene: -; J gene: TRBJ1-2; V gene: TRBV19; clone size: once; CDR3 DNA: TGTGCCAGTAGATCGGACAGTAACTATGGCTACACCTTC; CDR3 protein: CASRSDSNYGYTF
D gene: -; J gene: TRBJ1-2; V gene: TRBV18; clone size: -; CDR3 DNA: TGTGCCAGCTCACACAGCCACGGGGATGGCTACACCTTC; CDR3 protein: CASSHSHGDGYTF
D gene: TRBD1; J gene: TRBJ2-3; V gene: TRBV7-3; clone size: -; CDR3 DNA: TGTGCCAGCAGCTTATGGGCAGGGGGCCCAGATACGCAGTATTTT; CDR3 protein: CASSLWAGGPDTQYF
D gene: TRBD2; J gene: TRBJ2-7; V gene: TRBV10-3; clone size: once; CDR3 DNA: TGTGCCATCAGTGAGATCTACCGACTAGCGGGTGATGCCTACGAGCAGTACTTC; CDR3 protein: CAISEIYRLAGDAYEQYF
D gene: -; J gene: TRBJ2-7; V gene: TRBV28; clone size: -; CDR3 DNA: TGTGCCAGCAGTTTGGCTAGCCTCCACGAGCAGTACTTC; CDR3 protein: CASSLASLHEQYF
D gene: TRBD1; J gene: TRBJ1-2; V gene: TRBV28; clone size: -; CDR3 DNA: TGTGCCAGCAGTTTAACCCCGGGACAGGGGGCGAGTGGCTACACCTTC; CDR3 protein: CASSLTPGQGASGYTF
D gene: TRBD1; J gene: TRBJ1-2; V gene: TRBV6-5; clone size: -; CDR3 DNA: TGTGCCAGCAGGAAACAGGGGGTGCGAGGCTACACCTTC; CDR3 protein: CASRKQGVRGYTF
D gene: -; J gene: TRBJ1-5; V gene: TRBV19; clone size: -; CDR3 DNA: TGTGCCAGTAGTATTATCTCGGGGGCCCTAAGCAATCAGCCCCAGCATTTT; CDR3 protein: CASSIISGALSNQPQHF
D gene: -; J gene: TRBJ1-5; V gene: TRBV10-1; clone size: -; CDR3 DNA: TGCGCCAGCAGTGAGATAGGCAGGGCCGAAAGGATAGAGCCCCAGCATTTT; CDR3 protein: CASSEIGRAERIEPQHF
D gene: -; J gene: TRBJ2-7; V gene: TRBV4-2; clone size: once; CDR3 DNA: TGTGCCAGCAGCCAAGATGCCAGGGGGGTTGGGGAGCAGTACTTC; CDR3 protein: CASSQDARGVGEQYF
D gene: -; J gene: TRBJ2-2; V gene: TRBV11-2; clone size: -; CDR3 DNA: TGTGCCAGCAGCTTAAGGCAGTCCACCGGGGAGCTGTTTTTT; CDR3 protein: CASSLRQSTGELFF